This TCR beta chain was documented in a study of TIL therapy for anti-PD-1-resistant metastatic lung cancer. The ends lost 4 bases at V and 4 bases at J; junction bases unmatched: 5. This CDR3 has 14 residues. CDR1 is SNHLY and CDR2 is FYNNEI in the germline V gene. This clone was observed once. Sequencing used immunoSEQ v3. Sequenced by immunoSEQ multiplex PCR; TCRdb stores in-frame clones only, minus some. Of 50,000 to 65,000 clones listed, about 81% are singletons. Time point specified: pre-treatment sample, taken before nivolumab and TIL therapy. The V gene is TRBV2, the J gene TRBJ2-3, with 7 bases identical to TRBD1. The sequence was obtained from a person between 30 and 80 years old with non-small cell lung cancer. Sequencing used blood, obtained at baseline. This CDR3 is CASSGQGRPDTQYF. For the CDR3, the DNA is TGTGCCAGCAGTGGACAGGGTAGGCCAGATACGCAGTATTTT.